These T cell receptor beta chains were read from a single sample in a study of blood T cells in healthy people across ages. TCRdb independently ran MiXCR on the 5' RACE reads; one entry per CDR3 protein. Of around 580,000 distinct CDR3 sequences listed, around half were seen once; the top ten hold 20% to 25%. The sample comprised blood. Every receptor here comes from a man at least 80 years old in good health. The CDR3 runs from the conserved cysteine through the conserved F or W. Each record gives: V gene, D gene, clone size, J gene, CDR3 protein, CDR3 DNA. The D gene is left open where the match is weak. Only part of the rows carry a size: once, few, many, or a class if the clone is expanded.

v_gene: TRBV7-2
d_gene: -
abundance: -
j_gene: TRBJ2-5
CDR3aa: CASSFVETQYF
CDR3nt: TGTGCCAGCAGCTTCGTAGAGACCCAGTACTTC

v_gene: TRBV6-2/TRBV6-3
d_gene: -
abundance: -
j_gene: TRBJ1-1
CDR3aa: CASRSLASAEAFF
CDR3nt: TGTGCCAGCAGATCCCTAGCGTCCGCGGAAGCTTTCTTT

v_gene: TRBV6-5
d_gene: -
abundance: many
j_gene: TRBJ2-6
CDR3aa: CASSSRGAGANVLTF
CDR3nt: TGTGCCAGCAGTTCCCGAGGGGCTGGGGCCAACGTCCTGACTTTC

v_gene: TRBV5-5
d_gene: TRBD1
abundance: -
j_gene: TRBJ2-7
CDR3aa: CTSRTGTGGHEQYF
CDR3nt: TGTACCAGCCGGACCGGGACAGGGGGTCACGAGCAGTACTTC

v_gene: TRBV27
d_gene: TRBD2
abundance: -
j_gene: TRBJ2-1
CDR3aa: CASSGTSGRSGQFF
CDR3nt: TGTGCCAGCAGCGGGACTAGCGGGAGATCGGGGCAGTTCTTC

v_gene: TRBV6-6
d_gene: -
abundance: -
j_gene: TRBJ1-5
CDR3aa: CASSYREDQPQHF
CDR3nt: TGTGCCAGCAGTTACAGAGAAGATCAGCCCCAGCATTTT

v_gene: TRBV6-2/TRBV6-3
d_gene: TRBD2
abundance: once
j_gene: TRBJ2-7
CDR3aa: CASRSGSSYEQYF
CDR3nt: TGTGCCAGCAGGAGCGGGAGCTCCTACGAGCAGTACTTC

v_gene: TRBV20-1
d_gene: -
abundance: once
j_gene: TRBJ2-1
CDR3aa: CSARGDGKTQFF
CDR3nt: TGCAGTGCTAGAGGCGATGGAAAGACCCAGTTCTTC

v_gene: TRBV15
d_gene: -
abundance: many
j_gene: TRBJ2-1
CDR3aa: CATSRDTGEQFF
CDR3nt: TGTGCCACCAGCAGAGATACGGGTGAGCAGTTCTTC

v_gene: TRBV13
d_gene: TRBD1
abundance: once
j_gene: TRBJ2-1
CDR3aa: CASSFSRQGAGNEQFF
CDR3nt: TGTGCCAGCAGCTTCTCTCGACAGGGGGCCGGCAATGAGCAGTTCTTC

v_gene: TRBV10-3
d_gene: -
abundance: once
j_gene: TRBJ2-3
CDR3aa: CAIRSQSGAEMDTQYF
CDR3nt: TGTGCCATCAGGAGTCAGTCAGGGGCCGAAATGGATACGCAGTATTTT

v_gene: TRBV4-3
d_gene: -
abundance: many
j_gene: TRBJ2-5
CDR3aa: CASSQGIGETQYF
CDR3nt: TGCGCCAGCAGCCAAGGGATAGGGGAGACCCAGTACTTC

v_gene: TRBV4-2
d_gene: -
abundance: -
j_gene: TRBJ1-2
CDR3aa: CASSPDGTDSVYGYTF
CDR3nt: TGTGCCAGCAGCCCCGACGGGACGGACTCCGTCTATGGCTACACCTTC

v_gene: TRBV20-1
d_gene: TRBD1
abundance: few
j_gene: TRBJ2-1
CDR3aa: CSARAGTGLNEQFF
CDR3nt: TGCAGTGCTAGAGCCGGGACAGGACTTAATGAGCAGTTCTTC

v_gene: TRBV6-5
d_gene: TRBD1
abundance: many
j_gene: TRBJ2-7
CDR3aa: CASTKGQGNYEQYF
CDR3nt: TGTGCCAGCACCAAGGGACAGGGAAACTACGAGCAGTACTTC

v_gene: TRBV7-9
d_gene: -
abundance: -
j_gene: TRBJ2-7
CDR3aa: CASSLALGGPKEQYF
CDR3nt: TGTGCCAGCAGCTTAGCGCTTGGCGGCCCCAAGGAGCAGTACTTC

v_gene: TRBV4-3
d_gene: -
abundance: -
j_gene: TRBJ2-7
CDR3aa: CASSRGPGESYEQYF
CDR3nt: TGCGCCAGCAGCCGTGGACCGGGGGAGTCCTACGAGCAGTACTTC

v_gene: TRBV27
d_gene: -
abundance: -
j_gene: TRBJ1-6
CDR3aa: CASRRGSYNSPLHF
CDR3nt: TGTGCCAGCAGGCGGGGCTCCTATAATTCACCCCTCCACTTT

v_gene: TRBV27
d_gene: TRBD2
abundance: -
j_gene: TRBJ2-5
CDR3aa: CASSFSRTGGYQETQYF
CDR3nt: TGTGCCAGCAGTTTTAGCCGGACGGGAGGGTACCAAGAGACCCAGTACTTC

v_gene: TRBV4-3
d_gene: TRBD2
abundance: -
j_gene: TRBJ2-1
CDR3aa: CASSQDRAGGDNEQFF
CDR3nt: TGCGCCAGCAGCCAAGATCGAGCGGGGGGGGACAATGAGCAGTTCTTC

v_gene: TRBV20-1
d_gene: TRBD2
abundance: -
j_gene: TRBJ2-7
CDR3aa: CSARDRASGGFWQYF
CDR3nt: TGCAGTGCTAGAGATCGTGCTAGCGGGGGCTTCTGGCAGTACTTC

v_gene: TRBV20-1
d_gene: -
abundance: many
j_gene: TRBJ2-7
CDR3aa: CSAAGLVAYEQYF
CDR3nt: TGCAGTGCTGCCGGGTTAGTGGCCTACGAGCAGTACTTC

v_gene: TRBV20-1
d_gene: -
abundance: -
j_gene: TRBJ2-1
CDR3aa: CSAREPRALEQFF
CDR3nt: TGCAGTGCTCGAGAACCTAGGGCCCTAGAGCAGTTCTTC

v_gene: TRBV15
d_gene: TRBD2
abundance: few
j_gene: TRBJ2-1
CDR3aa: CATSRDHGGASCEQFF
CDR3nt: TGTGCCACCAGCAGAGATCACGGGGGGGCCTCTTGTGAGCAGTTCTTC

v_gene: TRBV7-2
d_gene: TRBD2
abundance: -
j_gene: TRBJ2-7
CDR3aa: CASSGSGGAEQYF
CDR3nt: TGTGCCAGCAGCGGGAGCGGGGGGGCCGAGCAGTACTTC

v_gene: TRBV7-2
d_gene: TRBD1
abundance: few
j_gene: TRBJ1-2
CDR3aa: CASTSGTGGNYGYTF
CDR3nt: TGTGCCAGCACCTCCGGGACAGGGGGAAACTATGGCTACACCTTC

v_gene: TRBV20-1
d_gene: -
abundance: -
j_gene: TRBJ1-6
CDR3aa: CSARPSPLHF
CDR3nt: TGCAGTGCTCGTCCTTCACCCCTCCACTTT

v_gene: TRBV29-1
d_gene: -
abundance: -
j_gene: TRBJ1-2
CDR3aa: CSAQGFPDDGYTF
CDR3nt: TGCAGCGCCCAGGGATTTCCGGACGATGGCTACACCTTC

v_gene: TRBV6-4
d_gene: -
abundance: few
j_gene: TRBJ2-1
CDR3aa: CASALNTNSYNEQFF
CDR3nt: TGTGCCAGCGCACTTAATACAAACTCCTACAATGAGCAGTTCTTC

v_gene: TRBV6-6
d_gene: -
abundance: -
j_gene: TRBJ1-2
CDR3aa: CASSSEVRGYTF
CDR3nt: TGTGCCAGCAGTTCAGAAGTCAGGGGCTACACCTTC

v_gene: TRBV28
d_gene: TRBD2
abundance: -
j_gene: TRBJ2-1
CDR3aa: CASTQHGLAGFNEQFF
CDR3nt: TGTGCCAGCACCCAACATGGACTAGCGGGATTCAATGAGCAGTTCTTC

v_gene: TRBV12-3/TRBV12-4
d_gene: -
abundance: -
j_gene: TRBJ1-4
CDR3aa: CASSLHGATNEKLFF
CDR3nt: TGTGCCAGCAGCCTACACGGGGCAACTAATGAAAAACTGTTTTTT

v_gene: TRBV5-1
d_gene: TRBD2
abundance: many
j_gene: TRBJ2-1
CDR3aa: CASSLGLAGGYNEQFF
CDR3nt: TGCGCCAGCAGCTTGGGGCTAGCGGGAGGCTACAATGAGCAGTTCTTC

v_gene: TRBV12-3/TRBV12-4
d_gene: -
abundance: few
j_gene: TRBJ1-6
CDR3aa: CASSLFGDSPLHF
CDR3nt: TGTGCCAGCAGTTTATTCGGGGATTCACCCCTCCACTTT

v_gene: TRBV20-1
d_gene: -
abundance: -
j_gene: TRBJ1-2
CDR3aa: CSASKPDRPTSYGYTF
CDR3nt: TGCAGTGCCAGCAAACCCGACAGGCCTACTAGCTATGGCTACACCTTC

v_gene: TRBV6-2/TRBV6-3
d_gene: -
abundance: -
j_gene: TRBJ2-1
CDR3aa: CASRGNGDEQFF
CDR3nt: TGTGCCAGCAGGGGCAATGGCGATGAGCAGTTCTTC

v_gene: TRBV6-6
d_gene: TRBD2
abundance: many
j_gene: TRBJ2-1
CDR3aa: CASQLAGELNEQFF
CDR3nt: TGTGCCAGCCAATTAGCGGGGGAACTCAATGAGCAGTTCTTC

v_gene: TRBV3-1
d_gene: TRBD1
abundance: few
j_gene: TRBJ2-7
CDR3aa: CASSPSHGRQGFSYEQYF
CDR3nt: TGTGCCAGCAGCCCGTCACACGGAAGACAGGGATTTTCCTACGAGCAGTACTTC

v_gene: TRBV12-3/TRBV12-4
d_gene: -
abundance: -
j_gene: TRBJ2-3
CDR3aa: CASSLASKGAGDTQYF
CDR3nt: TGTGCCAGCAGTTTAGCGTCCAAAGGGGCGGGGGATACGCAGTATTTT

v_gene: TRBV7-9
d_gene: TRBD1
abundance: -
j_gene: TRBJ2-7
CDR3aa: CASSPQGACEQYF
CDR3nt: TGTGCCAGCAGCCCTCAGGGGGCTTGCGAGCAGTACTTC

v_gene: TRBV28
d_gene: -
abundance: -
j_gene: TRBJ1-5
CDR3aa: CASSSSPLNQPQHF
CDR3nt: TGTGCCAGCAGTTCATCCCCACTCAATCAGCCCCAGCATTTT

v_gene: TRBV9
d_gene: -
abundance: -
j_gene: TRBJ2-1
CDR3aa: CVSSVEGDVSYNEQFF
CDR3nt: TGTGTCAGCAGCGTAGAAGGGGACGTCTCCTACAATGAGCAGTTCTTC

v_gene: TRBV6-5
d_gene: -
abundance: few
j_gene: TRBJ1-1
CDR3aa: CASIQRVGTEAFF
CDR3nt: TGTGCCAGCATACAACGGGTGGGAACTGAAGCTTTCTTT

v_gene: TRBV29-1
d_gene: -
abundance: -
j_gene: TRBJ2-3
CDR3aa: CSVNKRDLGVPDTQYF
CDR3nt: TGCAGCGTCAACAAACGGGACTTAGGAGTCCCAGATACGCAGTATTTT

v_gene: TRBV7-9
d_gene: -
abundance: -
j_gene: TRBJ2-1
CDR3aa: CASSRLAGEQFF
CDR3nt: TGTGCCAGCAGCCGACTTGCGGGTGAGCAGTTCTTC

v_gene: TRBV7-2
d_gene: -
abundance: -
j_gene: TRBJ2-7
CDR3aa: CASSSPGGYTYEQYF
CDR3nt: TGTGCCAGCAGCTCCCCTGGGGGTTATACCTACGAGCAGTACTTC

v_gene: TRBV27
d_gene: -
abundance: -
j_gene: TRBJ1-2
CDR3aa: CASRGSIYGYTF
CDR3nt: TGTGCCAGCAGGGGATCGATCTATGGCTACACCTTC

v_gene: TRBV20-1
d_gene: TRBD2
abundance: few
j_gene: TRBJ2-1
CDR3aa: CSALTSGRVSYNEQFF
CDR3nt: TGCAGTGCTCTTACTAGCGGGAGGGTCTCCTACAATGAGCAGTTCTTC

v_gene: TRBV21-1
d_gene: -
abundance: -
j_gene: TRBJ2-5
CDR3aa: CASRRRGETQYF
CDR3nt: TGTGCCAGCAGGCGCAGGGGGGAGACCCAGTACTTC

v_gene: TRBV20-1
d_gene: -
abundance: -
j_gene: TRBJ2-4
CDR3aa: CSASRGHSQGAKNIQYF
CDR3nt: TGCAGTGCCTCGCGAGGGCATTCGCAAGGGGCCAAAAACATTCAGTACTTC

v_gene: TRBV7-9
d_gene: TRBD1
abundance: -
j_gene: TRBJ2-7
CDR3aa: CASSGTVSSYEQYF
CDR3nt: TGTGCCAGCAGTGGGACAGTGAGCTCCTACGAGCAGTACTTC